These 14 T cell receptor beta chains were all obtained from the same sample, sequenced in a study of T-cell reconstitution after alpha-beta-depleted transplantation in children. It was with unique molecular identifiers that the TCRbeta library was prepared. TCRdb processed the PCR reads anew with MiXCR; each CDR3 protein has one entry. The sample records about 360,000 distinct CDR3 sequences, more than 10% being singletons. The starting material was PBMCs, obtained from the stem cell graft. The source is a human donor who donated a stem cell graft to a child with Fanconi anemia.

This clonotype was detected ten times or more. The genes are TRBV3-1 and TRBJ2-5; D is ambiguous. CDR1 LGHDT and CDR2 YNNKEL come from the germline V gene (reference sequence). This CDR3 comprises 12 residues. V dropped 3 bases and J dropped 2 bases, with 4 bases sitting between them. CDR3 amino acids: CASSQGQETQYF. The CDR3, as DNA: TGTGCCAGCAGCCAGGGGCAAGAGACCCAGTACTTC.

This clonotype was picked up a small number of times. This chain uses TRBV6-1 with TRBJ1-3; D might be TRBD1 (5 bases). The CDR3 covers 15 residues. Per germline, CDR1 MNHNS and CDR2 SASEGT. V gave up 8 bases and J gave up 2 bases, with 16 bases separating them. The CDR3 region is CASALRDGAGNTIYF. In nucleotides, the CDR3 is TGTGCCAGCGCCCTCCGGGACGGGGCTGGAAACACCATATATTTT.

This clonotype has only a few counts. The chain couples TRBV4-3 to TRBJ2-7; D unclear. The germline CDR1 and CDR2 sequences are LGHNA and YSLEER. The V end was cut by 0 bases, the J end by 1 base, with 7 bases between. The CDR3 length is 14 residues. CDR3 residues: CASSQEEGSYEQYF. For the CDR3, the DNA is TGCGCCAGCAGCCAAGAGGAAGGGTCCTACGAGCAGTACTTC.

This clonotype has ten or more counts. V and J are TRBV2 and TRBJ1-1, with TRBD1 identical over 7 bases. V trimming: 7 bases; J trimming: 7 bases; junction bases outside the gene matches: 15. In germline, CDR1 is SNHLY, CDR2 FYNNEI. The CDR3 consists of 15 residues. This chain's CDR3 is CASILRLEGANEAFF. CDR3 in DNA: TGTGCCAGCATTCTTCGTCTGGAGGGGGCAAATGAAGCTTTCTTT.

This clonotype has a handful of counts. The CDR3 DNA reads as TGCAGCGTTGTGGTGGGACAGGGAGCTTTCTTT. Its translation: CSVVVGQGAFF. This chain joins TRBV29-1 and TRBJ1-1; 9 positions match TRBD1. The CDR3 extends over 11 amino acids. Germline V lookup: CDR1 SQVTM, CDR2 ANQGSEA. J lost 10 bases, V lost 4 bases, and 4 bases had no gene match.

The chain carries TRBV7-8 and TRBJ2-3; D uncertain. Germline CDR1 reads SGHVS; CDR2 reads FQNEAQ. CDR3 length equals 16 residues. Trimming left V 7 bases short and J 3 bases short, with 20 bases between. The CDR3 sequence: CASIPLERLLTDTQYF. Here the CDR3 DNA reads TGTGCCAGCATCCCACTGGAAAGACTCCTGACAGATACGCAGTATTTT.

In this sample, this clonotype turned up a few times. The chain joins TRBV5-6 to TRBJ2-3, with D unclear. CDR3 length equals 12 residues. CDR1 and CDR2 (germline): SGHDT, YYEEEE. Trimming stripped 1 base from V and 7 bases from J, with 7 bases between. In DNA form, the CDR3 reads TGTGCCAGCAGCTTGAATTTGAATACGCAGTATTTT. This encodes CASSLNLNTQYF.

Ten or more counts support this clonotype. The rearrangement links TRBV27 to TRBJ1-1, with TRBD1 as a possible D gene (6 bases). The CDR3 covers 13 residues. Trimming took 4 bases from V and 5 from J, leaving 11 bases between them. Germline V CDR1 and CDR2: MNHEY, SMNVEV (reference sequence). CDR3 sequence: CASSYREGTEAFF. DNA for the CDR3: TGTGCCAGCAGTTACAGGGAGGGAACTGAAGCTTTCTTT.

The sample holds a few counts of this clonotype. The chain joins TRBV7-9 to TRBJ1-2; 9 bases match TRBD1. Germline assignment: CDR1 SEHNR and CDR2 FQNEAQ (reference sequence). This CDR3 is built from 15 residues. V lost 5 bases, J lost 6 bases, and 10 bases stayed unmatched. The CDR3 DNA reads TGTGCCAGCAGCGCCTGGGACAGGGTAGAACATGGCTACACCTTC. Translating it yields CASSAWDRVEHGYTF. The full variable domain, rest sourced from reference TRBV7-9 and TRBJ1-2, is DTGVSQNPRHKITKRGQNVTFRCDPISEHNRLYWYRQTLGQGPEFLTYFQNEAQLEKSRLLSDRFSAERPKGSFSTLEIQRTEQGDSAMYLCASSAWDRVEHGYTFGSGTRLTVV.

V and J are TRBV5-1 and TRBJ2-1; D remains unclear. Germline V CDR1 and CDR2: SGHRS, YFSETQ. This CDR3 is 15 amino acids long. The V end was cut by 0 bases, the J end by 8 bases, with 15 bases between. The CDR3 reads CASSLVGQFNDEQFF. The CDR3 DNA is TGCGCCAGCAGCTTGGTAGGTCAGTTTAACGATGAGCAGTTCTTC. The variable domain in full, completed from reference TRBV5-1 and TRBJ2-1, reads KAGVTQTPRYLIKTRGQQVTLSCSPISGHRSVSWYQQTPGQGLQFLFEYFSETQRNKGNFPGRFSGRQFSNSRSEMNVSTLELGDSALYLCASSLVGQFNDEQFFGPGTRLTVL.

The gene calls are TRBV4-3 and TRBJ2-3, with D possibly matching TRBD1 (6 bases). The germline gives CDR1 LGHNA, CDR2 YSLEER. The CDR3 length is 14 residues. Trimming left V 5 bases short and J 2 bases short, with 11 bases between. The CDR3 is CASSADSFTDTQYF. The CDR3 DNA reads as TGCGCCAGCAGCGCGGACAGTTTCACAGATACGCAGTATTTT.

J is TRBJ1-2 and V is TRBV9; 9 bases line up with TRBD1. The CDR3 covers 17 residues. Trimming at V came to 0 bases and at J to 1 base, leaving 7 bases not matched to a gene. The germline gives CDR1 SGDLS, CDR2 YYNGEE. The CDR3 region is CASSVGLGTGNNYGYTF. The CDR3, as DNA: TGTGCCAGCAGCGTAGGGTTAGGGACAGGGAATAACTATGGCTACACCTTC.

This chain joins TRBV20-1 and TRBJ1-1; 7 bases match TRBD1. Germline values: CDR1 DFQATT, CDR2 SNEGSKA (reference sequence). The length of the CDR3 is 13 residues. For the CDR3, the DNA is TGCAGCGCTGGGACAGAAACGAACACTGAAGCTTTCTTT. It specifies CSAGTETNTEAFF.

This clonotype has more than one count but fewer than ten. V and J are TRBV7-6 and TRBJ2-3; TRBD2 is a possible D gene (6 bases). The germline gives CDR1 SGHVS, CDR2 FNYEAQ. The ends were cut back, 0 bases at V and 3 bases at J, with 10 bases in the middle. The CDR3 consists of 15 residues. CDR3 protein: CASSLAAGGTDTQYF. CDR3 in DNA: TGTGCCAGCAGCTTAGCAGCGGGTGGGACAGATACGCAGTATTTT.